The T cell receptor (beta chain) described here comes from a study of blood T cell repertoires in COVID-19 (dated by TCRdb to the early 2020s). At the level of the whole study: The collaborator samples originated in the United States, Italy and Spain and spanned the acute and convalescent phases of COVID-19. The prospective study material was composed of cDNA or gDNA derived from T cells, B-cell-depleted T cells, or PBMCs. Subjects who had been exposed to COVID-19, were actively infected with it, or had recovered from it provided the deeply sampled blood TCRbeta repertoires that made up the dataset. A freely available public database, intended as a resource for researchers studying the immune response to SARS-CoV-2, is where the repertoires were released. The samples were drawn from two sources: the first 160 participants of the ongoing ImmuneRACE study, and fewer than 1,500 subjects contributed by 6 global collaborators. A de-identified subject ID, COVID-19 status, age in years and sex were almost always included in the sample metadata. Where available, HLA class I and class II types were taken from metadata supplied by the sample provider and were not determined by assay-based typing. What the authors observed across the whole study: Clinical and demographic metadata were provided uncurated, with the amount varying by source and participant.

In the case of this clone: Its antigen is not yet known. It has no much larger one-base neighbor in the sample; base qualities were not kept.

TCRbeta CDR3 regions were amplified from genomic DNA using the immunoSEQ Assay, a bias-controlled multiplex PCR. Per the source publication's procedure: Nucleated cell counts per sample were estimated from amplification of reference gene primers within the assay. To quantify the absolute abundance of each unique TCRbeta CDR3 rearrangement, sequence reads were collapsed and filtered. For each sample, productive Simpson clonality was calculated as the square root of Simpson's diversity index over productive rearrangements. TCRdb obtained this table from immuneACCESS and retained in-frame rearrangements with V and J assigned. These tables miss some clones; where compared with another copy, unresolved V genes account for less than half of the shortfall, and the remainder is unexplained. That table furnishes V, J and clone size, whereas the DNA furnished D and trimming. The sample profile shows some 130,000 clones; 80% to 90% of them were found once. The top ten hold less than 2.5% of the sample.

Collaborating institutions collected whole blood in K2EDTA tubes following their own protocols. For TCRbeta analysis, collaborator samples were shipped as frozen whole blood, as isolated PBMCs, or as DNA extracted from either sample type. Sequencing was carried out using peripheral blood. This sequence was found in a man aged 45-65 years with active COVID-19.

In nucleotide form, the sequence is TGTGCCAGCAGCTTATCCGTAGGGGTAGGAAACACCATATATTTT. Translated, it reads CASSLSVGVGNTIYF. The rearrangement combines TRBV7-9 with TRBJ1-3; a tentative D call is TRBD1 (5 bases match). Sequences SEHNR (CDR1) and FQNEAQ (CDR2) are obtained from the germline V gene (reference sequence). Trimming takes 2 bases from V and 4 bases from J, and the germline ends sit 12 bases apart. Including cysteine and phenylalanine, the CDR3 has 15 amino acids. Just the 45-base CDR3 DNA is kept, in frame starting at base 1.